This record covers a single T cell receptor (beta chain). Its antigen is currently unknown. This sample was included in a study of OX40 agonist ivuxolimab in advanced cancers. Profiling relied on immunoSEQ multiplex PCR, and the TCRdb table lists in-frame clones only, not all of them. The table has roughly 38,000 clones, roughly 80% seen once. Points from the study as a whole: Partial responders at 0.1-3.0 mg/kg had among the lowest clonal expansion. Expanded clones were, on average, more numerous in CD8+ T cells than in CD4+.

This CDR3 comprises 11 residues. CDR1 is MNHNY and CDR2 is SVGAGI in the germline V gene (reference sequence). With 2 bases removed from V and 2 bases from J, the gap between germline ends came to 0 bases. The rearrangement joins TRBV6-6 to TRBJ2-5; no firm D call. This TCR came from an adult with an advanced solid tumor such as melanoma, head and neck, liver or kidney cancer. Source: CD4+ or CD8+ T cells sorted from blood, taken in a trial of the OX40 agonist ivuxolimab. The DNA for the CDR3 is TGTGCCAGCAGTTACCAAGAGACCCAGTACTTC. Translation: CASSYQETQYF.